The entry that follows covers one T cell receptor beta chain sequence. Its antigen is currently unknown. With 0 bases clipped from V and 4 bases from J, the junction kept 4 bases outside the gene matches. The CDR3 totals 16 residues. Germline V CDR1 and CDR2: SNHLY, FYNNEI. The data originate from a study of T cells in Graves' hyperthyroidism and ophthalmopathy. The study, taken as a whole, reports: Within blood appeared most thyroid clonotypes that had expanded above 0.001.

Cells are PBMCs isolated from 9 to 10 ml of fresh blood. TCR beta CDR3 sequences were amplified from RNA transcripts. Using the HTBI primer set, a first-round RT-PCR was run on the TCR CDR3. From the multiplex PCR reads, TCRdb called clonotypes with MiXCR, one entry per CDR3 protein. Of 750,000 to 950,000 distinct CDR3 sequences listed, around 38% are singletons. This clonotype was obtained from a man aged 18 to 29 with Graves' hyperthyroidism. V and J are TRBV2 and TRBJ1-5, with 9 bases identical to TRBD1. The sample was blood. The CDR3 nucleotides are TGTGCCAGCAGTGAAGCTAACAGGGGGCGGAATCAGCCCCAGCATTTT. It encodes CASSEANRGRNQPQHF.